This entry lists 15 T cell receptor beta chains sequenced from one sample in a study of CDR3 diversity in severe acne. A single record per CDR3 protein comes from TCRdb applying MiXCR to the PCR reads. Altogether about 98,000 distinct CDR3 sequences are present, 51% being singletons, with the ten largest covering around 12%. The sample comprised blood. Source of these receptors: a male donor with acne.

The chain is built from TRBV20-1 and TRBJ1-1; 8 bases are shared with TRBD1. The V gene's germline CDR1 is DFQATT and CDR2 SNEGSKA (reference sequence). CDR3 size: 17 residues. V lost 0 bases to trimming and J lost 0 bases; unmatched junction nucleotides: 9. CDR3 sequence (DNA): TGCAGTGCTAGAGATATAGTGGGACAGGCCATGAACACTGAAGCTTTCTTT. Protein sequence: CSARDIVGQAMNTEAFF.

This clonotype was seen a handful of times. The J gene is TRBJ2-1, the V gene TRBV6-1; 7 nucleotides align to TRBD2. From germline, CDR1 is MNHNS and CDR2 SASEGT. V gave up 3 bases and J gave up 3 bases; unmatched junction bases: 8. The CDR3 is made up of 16 amino acids. CDR3 protein: CASSESERDYYNEQFF. The CDR3 DNA is TGTGCCAGCAGTGAGTCAGAGCGGGACTACTACAATGAGCAGTTCTTC.

The chain is built from TRBV10-3 and TRBJ1-1, with D uncertain. The CDR3 sequence is 11 residues long. Germline V gene data show CDR1 as ENHRY and CDR2 as SYGVKD. V lost 2 bases and J lost 5, with 3 bases in between. Here the CDR3 reads CAISEGTEAFF. The CDR3 region has the DNA TGTGCCATCAGTGAGGGAACTGAAGCTTTCTTT.

V is TRBV9 and J is TRBJ2-7; D is possibly TRBD1 or TRBD2 (5 bases each). The V and J ends lost 3 bases and 5 bases respectively, with 15 bases between them. The CDR3 is made up of 14 amino acids. Per germline, CDR1 SGDLS and CDR2 YYNGEE. The CDR3 region has the DNA TGTGCCAGCAGCGGAAACAGGAGGCGGGACGAGCAGTACTTC. This sequence encodes CASSGNRRRDEQYF.

This chain links TRBV29-1 with TRBJ2-1, with TRBD1 matching over 8 bases. V was clipped by 6 bases and J by 4 bases; unmatched bases: 5. CDR1 is SQVTM, CDR2 ANQGSEA, per germline. The CDR3 extends over 13 amino acids. The DNA for the CDR3 is TGCAGCGTCCAACAGGGGGGTTACAATGAGCAGTTCTTC. Its translation: CSVQQGGYNEQFF.

The chain combines TRBV7-2 with TRBJ1-2; D is unclear. The V gene's germline CDR1 is SGHTA and CDR2 FQGNSA. This CDR3 spans 14 amino acids. The ends were cut back, 1 base at V and 5 bases at J, with 11 bases in the middle. The CDR3 loop is CASSLDRSEYGYTF. The CDR3 nucleotides read TGTGCCAGCAGCTTAGATCGGTCAGAATATGGCTACACCTTC.

This chain uses TRBV10-3 with TRBJ1-1, with D maybe TRBD1 (5 bases). The V gene's germline CDR1 is ENHRY and CDR2 SYGVKD. Trimming took off 8 bases at V and 1 base at J, with 11 bases between the two ends. The CDR3 runs 13 residues. The CDR3: CAIGRGENTEAFF. CDR3 DNA sequence: TGTGCCATCGGGCGAGGGGAGAACACTGAAGCTTTCTTT.

The rearrangement joins TRBV16 to TRBJ1-5; D unclear. The CDR3 has 14 amino acids. CDR1 is KGHSY and CDR2 is FQNENV in the germline V gene. V lost 0 bases and J 4 bases, leaving 7 bases between the germline ends. CDR3 loop: CASSQSVRNQPQHF. CDR3 nucleotide sequence: TGTGCCAGCAGCCAATCCGTGAGGAATCAGCCCCAGCATTTT.

At least ten counts were recorded for this clonotype. V usage is TRBV7-8 and J usage is TRBJ2-3, with D possibly being TRBD1 (7 bases). V was shortened by 7 bases and J by 0 bases, with 17 bases between the two germline ends. The germline V gene encodes CDR1 SGHVS and CDR2 FQNEAQ. The CDR3 consists of 16 residues. The CDR3 here is CASTQEEGASTDTQYF. The CDR3 coding sequence is TGTGCCAGCACCCAAGAGGAGGGGGCGAGCACAGATACGCAGTATTTT.

Notes on this clonotype: One junction end disagrees with the germline gene, perhaps due to a read error. J is TRBJ2-5 and V is TRBV25-1; tentatively, D is TRBD2 (6 bases). The CDR3 loop spans 13 amino acids. Germline values: CDR1 MGHDK, CDR2 SYGVNS. The CDR3 loop is CASSPRVSGGDGF. DNA of the CDR3: TGTGCCAGCAGCCCCAGGGTTAGCGGAGGGGACGGCTTC.

This clonotype was found a few times. The J gene is TRBJ2-5, the V gene TRBV5-1; 9 positions match TRBD1. The junction had 3 bases not matched to a gene; V was cut back by 2 bases and J by 1 base. Germline V gives CDR1 SGHRS, CDR2 YFSETQ. The CDR3 totals 15 residues. CDR3 coding DNA: TGCGCCAGCAGCTTCGAGGACAGGGGCCAAGAGACCCAGTACTTC. Translation: CASSFEDRGQETQYF. Together with reference TRBV5-1 and TRBJ2-5, the CDR3 gives the full variable domain: KAGVTQTPRYLIKTRGQQVTLSCSPISGHRSVSWYQQTPGQGLQFLFEYFSETQRNKGNFPGRFSGRQFSNSRSEMNVSTLELGDSALYLCASSFEDRGQETQYFGPGTRLLVL.

In its sample, this clonotype was seen many times. This chain connects TRBV10-3 to TRBJ2-5; D unclear. Looked up from germline, CDR1 is ENHRY and CDR2 is SYGVKD. This CDR3 is 13 amino acids long. The V end was cut by 3 bases, the J end by 1 base, with 6 bases between. CDR3 nucleotides: TGTGCCATCAGTGAATACGGCCAAGAGACCCAGTACTTC. Protein: CAISEYGQETQYF.

As for this clonotype: One end of the junction is discordant with germline, which a read error may explain. The V call is TRBV29-1, the J call TRBJ2-2, with a possible D match to TRBD2 (6 bases). CDR1 and CDR2 from the germline V gene are SQVTM and ANQGSEA. The CDR3 loop spans 13 amino acids. CDR3 bases: TGCAGCGTTGTTGCAGGGTACACCGGGGGGCTGTTTTTT. Translating it yields CSVVAGYTGGLFF.

The chain recombines TRBV5-6 with TRBJ2-3; 7 bases match TRBD2. Looked up from germline, CDR1 is SGHDT and CDR2 is YYEEEE. The CDR3 consists of 15 residues. Trimming removed 4 bases from V and 5 bases from J; junction bases left unmatched: 10. This CDR3 is CASSQVGLAGDTQYF. CDR3 nucleotides: TGTGCCAGCAGCCAAGTGGGGTTAGCGGGAGATACGCAGTATTTT.

This clonotype has more than one count but fewer than ten. This rearrangement joins TRBV25-1 to TRBJ2-5, with 13 bases that match TRBD2. The junction had 14 bases not matched to a gene; V was cut back by 5 bases and J by 2 bases. The CDR3 is made up of 19 amino acids. The germline V gene has CDR1 MGHDK and CDR2 SYGVNS. The CDR3 reads CASSYQAPGLAGWQETQYF. The CDR3 coding sequence is TGTGCCAGCAGTTACCAGGCACCGGGACTAGCGGGATGGCAAGAGACCCAGTACTTC.